The clone carrying this T cell receptor (beta chain) was recorded once. Its target is not known. Germline V gives CDR1 SQVTM, CDR2 ANQGSEA. The CDR3 loop spans 17 amino acids. The V and J ends lost 1 base and 0 bases, in that order; junction bases with no gene match: 11. This record comes from a study of CD8 T cells in Susac syndrome. Study-wide results and limits: As the study acknowledged, the number of individuals who were part of its TCR sequencing and HLA analysis was relatively small.

RNA, at about 0.45 to 1 ug, was reverse transcribed with random hexamers. TCR beta CDR3 was amplified by immunoSEQ covering 54 Vbeta and 13 Jbeta. TCRdb re-called the immunoSEQ multiplex PCR reads with MiXCR, one entry per CDR3 protein. The sample comprises approximately 75,000 distinct CDR3 sequences, 85% to 95% of which are singletons, and around 0.25% rests with the top ten. Sequencing of TCR beta was performed on blood CD8+ and CD4+ T cells. Controls were healthy donors (matched for age and sex). The sequencing sample was made of CD8+ T cells from PBMCs. The chain carries TRBV29-1 and TRBJ2-7; 8 nucleotides line up with TRBD1. The receptor was derived from a human donor in good health. The CDR3 bases are TGCAGCGTTGAAGGGGGGACCGGGACAGGTAGCTCCTACGAGCAGTACTTC. The encoded protein is CSVEGGTGTGSSYEQYF.